This T cell receptor beta chain derives from a study of blood T cells in healthy people across ages. General observations from the study: Those diversity estimates obtained from one million T cells were thought to be underestimates. Naive T cell percentage showed a strong correlation with TCR beta diversity.

The second PCR ran about 7 to 12 cycles with a sample-barcoded 5' primer and J-beta primers. TCRdb fed the 5' RACE reads into MiXCR, producing one record per CDR3 protein. This sample has around 780,000 distinct CDR3 sequences, with roughly 50% found just once. Concerning this clonotype: Antigen specificity is unknown.

The CDR3 sequence is 16 residues long. With 3 bases removed from V and 0 bases from J, the gap between germline ends came to 13 bases. Sequencing was carried out using blood. This sequence originates from a middle-aged man in good health. The J gene is TRBJ2-3, the V gene TRBV12-3 or TRBV12-4; D might be TRBD2 (6 bases). CDR3 coding DNA: TGTGCCAGCAGTTTTAAGGCTAGCGCAAGCACAGATACGCAGTATTTT. Residues: CASSFKASASTDTQYF.